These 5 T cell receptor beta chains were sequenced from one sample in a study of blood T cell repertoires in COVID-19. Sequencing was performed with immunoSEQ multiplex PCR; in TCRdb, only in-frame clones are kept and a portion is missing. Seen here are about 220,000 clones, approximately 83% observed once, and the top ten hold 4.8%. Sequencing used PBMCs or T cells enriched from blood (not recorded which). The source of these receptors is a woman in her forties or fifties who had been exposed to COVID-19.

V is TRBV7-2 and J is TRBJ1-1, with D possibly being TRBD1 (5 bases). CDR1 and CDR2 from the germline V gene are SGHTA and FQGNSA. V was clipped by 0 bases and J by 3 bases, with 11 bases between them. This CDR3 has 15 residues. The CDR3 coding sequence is TGTGCCAGCAGCTTAGCGCGGACACCCCACACTGAAGCTTTCTTT. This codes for CASSLARTPHTEAFF.

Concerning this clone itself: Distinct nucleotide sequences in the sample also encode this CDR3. CDR3 loop: CASSFSGNTEAFF. CDR3 sequence (DNA): TGTGCCAGCAGTTTTTCAGGGAACACTGAAGCTTTCTTT. The J gene is TRBJ1-1, the V gene TRBV12-3 or TRBV12-4; no clear D gene. The CDR3 runs 13 residues. The ends were cut back, 3 bases at V and 1 base at J, with 6 bases in the middle.

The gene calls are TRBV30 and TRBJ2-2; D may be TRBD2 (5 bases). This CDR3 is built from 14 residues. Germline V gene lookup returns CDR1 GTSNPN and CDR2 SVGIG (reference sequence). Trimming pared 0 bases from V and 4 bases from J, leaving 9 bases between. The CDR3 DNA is TGTGCCTGGAGTGTACTTCGGGGCACCGGGGAGCTGTTTTTT. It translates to CAWSVLRGTGELFF.

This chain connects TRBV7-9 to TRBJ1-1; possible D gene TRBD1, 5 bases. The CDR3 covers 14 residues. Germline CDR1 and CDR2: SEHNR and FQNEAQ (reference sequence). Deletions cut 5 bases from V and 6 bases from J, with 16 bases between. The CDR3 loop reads CASSAIRGSSEAFF. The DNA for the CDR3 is TGTGCCAGCAGCGCCATTCGGGGGTCGTCTGAAGCTTTCTTT.

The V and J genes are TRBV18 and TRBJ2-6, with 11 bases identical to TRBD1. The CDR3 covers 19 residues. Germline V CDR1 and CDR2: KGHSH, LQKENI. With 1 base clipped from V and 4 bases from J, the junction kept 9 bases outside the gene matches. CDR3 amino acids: CASSPLSGQGALGANVLTF. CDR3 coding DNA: TGTGCCAGCTCACCACTCTCTGGACAGGGGGCGTTAGGGGCCAACGTCCTGACTTTC. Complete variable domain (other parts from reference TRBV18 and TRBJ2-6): NAGVMQNPRHLVRRRGQEARLRCSPMKGHSHVYWYRQLPEEGLKFMVYLQKENIIDESGMPKERFSAEFPKEGPSILRIQQVVRGDSAAYFCASSPLSGQGALGANVLTFGAGSRLTVL.